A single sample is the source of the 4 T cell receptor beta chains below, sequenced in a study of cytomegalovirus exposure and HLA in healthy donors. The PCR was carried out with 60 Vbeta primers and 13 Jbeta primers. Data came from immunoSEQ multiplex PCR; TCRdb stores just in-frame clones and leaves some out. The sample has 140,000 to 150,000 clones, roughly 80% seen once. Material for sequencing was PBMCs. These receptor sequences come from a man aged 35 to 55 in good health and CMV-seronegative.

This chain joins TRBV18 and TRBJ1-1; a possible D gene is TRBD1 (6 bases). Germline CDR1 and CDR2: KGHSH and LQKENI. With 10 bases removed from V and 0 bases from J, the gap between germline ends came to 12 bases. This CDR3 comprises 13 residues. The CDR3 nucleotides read TGTGCCACCACAGGGATTCTGAACACTGAAGCTTTCTTT. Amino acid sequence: CATTGILNTEAFF. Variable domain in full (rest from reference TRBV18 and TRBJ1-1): NAGVMQNPRHLVRRRGQEARLRCSPMKGHSHVYWYRQLPEEGLKFMVYLQKENIIDESGMPKERFSAEFPKEGPSILRIQQVVRGDSAAYFCATTGILNTEAFFGQGTRLTVV.

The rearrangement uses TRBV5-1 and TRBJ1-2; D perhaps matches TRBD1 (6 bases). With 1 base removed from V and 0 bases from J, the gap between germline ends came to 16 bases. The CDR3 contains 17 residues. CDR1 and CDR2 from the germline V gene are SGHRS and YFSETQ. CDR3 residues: CASSLLVQGGSNYGYTF. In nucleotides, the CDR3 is TGCGCCAGCAGCTTGTTAGTACAGGGTGGTTCTAACTATGGCTACACCTTC.

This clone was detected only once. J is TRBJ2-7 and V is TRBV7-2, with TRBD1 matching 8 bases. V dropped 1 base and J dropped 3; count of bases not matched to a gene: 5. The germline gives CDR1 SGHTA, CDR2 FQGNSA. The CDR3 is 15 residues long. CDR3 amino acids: CASSLGWTGIYEQYF. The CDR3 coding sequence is TGTGCCAGCAGCTTAGGCTGGACAGGGATCTACGAGCAGTACTTC.

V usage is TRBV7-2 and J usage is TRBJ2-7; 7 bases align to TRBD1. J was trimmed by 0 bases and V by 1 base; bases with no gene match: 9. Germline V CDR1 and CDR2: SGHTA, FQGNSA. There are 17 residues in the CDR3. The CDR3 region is CASSLGSGQGVSYEQYF. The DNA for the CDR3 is TGTGCCAGCAGCTTAGGTTCCGGGCAGGGGGTCTCCTACGAGCAGTACTTC.